The following is a TCR beta chain sequence with its context. Assay: immunoSEQ multiplex PCR; the TCRdb copy retains only in-frame clones and omits some. The sample records around 300,000 clones, approximately 83% being singletons. This specimen belongs to a study of blood T cell repertoires in COVID-19. The sample consisted of peripheral blood. This receptor was identified in a human donor in a cohort sampled during active COVID-19.

The CDR3 DNA follows: TGTGCCAGCCGCCGCCTGCGCCCAACGAACAATGAGCAGTTCTTC. It yields the protein CASRRLRPTNNEQFF. The V gene is TRBV13, the J gene TRBJ2-1; no clear D. This CDR3 comprises 15 residues. Deletions cut 8 bases from V and 5 bases from J, with 19 bases between. Germline V lookup: CDR1 PRHDT, CDR2 FYEKMQ (reference sequence).